These 27 T cell receptor beta chains were sequenced from one sample in a study of tumor-infiltrating lymphocytes in oesophageal squamous cell carcinoma. TCRdb used MiXCR to reprocess the PCR reads, holding one entry per CDR3 protein. The sample has about 10,000 distinct CDR3 sequences; approximately 60% are singletons. Sequences were obtained from esophageal tumor tissue. These receptors all stem from a female donor with esophageal squamous cell carcinoma.

Comment on this clonotype: A much larger clone is a single base away; this may be a read error. The chain uses TRBV7-2 and TRBJ2-5; tentatively, D is TRBD2 (5 bases). V was pared by 5 bases and J by 13 bases, with 20 bases between. Germline CDR1 is SGHTA and CDR2 is FQGNSA. The CDR3 totals 13 residues. CDR3: CASSPTRAYERYF. DNA of the CDR3: TGTGCCAGCAGCCCAACGAGGGCCTACGAGCGGTACTTC.

V usage is TRBV5-4 and J usage is TRBJ2-1; no clear D gene. Near its end, the DNA agrees better with TRBJ2-7, so the J call may be wrong. Germline CDR1 reads SGHNT; CDR2 reads YYREEE (reference sequence). CDR3 length: 15 amino acids. In DNA form, the CDR3 reads TGTGCCAGCAGCTTCAAGATGAGCTCCTACAATGAGCAGTACTTC. It is translated as CASSFKMSSYNEQYF.

This sequence joins TRBV10-2 and TRBJ2-1; possibly TRBD1 for D (6 bases). The DNA end lines up better with TRBJ2-7; the J call may be wrong. Germline V CDR1 and CDR2: WSHSY, SAAADI. This CDR3 region has 14 residues. CDR3 sequence (DNA): TGCGCCAGCAGCGGTAAGGGGGAAACCTACGAGCAGTACTTC. This translates into CASSGKGETYEQYF.

The chain joins TRBV7-2 to TRBJ2-5, with D uncertain. The CDR3 length is 15 residues. Germline V lookup: CDR1 SGHTA, CDR2 FQGNSA. The V end was cut by 5 bases, the J end by 11 bases, with 24 bases between. The CDR3: CASSPSQSLYNEQYF. The CDR3 bases are TGTGCCAGCAGCCCGAGTCAGTCACTCTACAATGAGCAGTACTTC. The full variable domain, in which reference TRBV7-2 and TRBJ2-5 provide the parts outside the CDR3, is GAGVSQSPSNKVTEKGKDVELRCDPISGHTALYWYRQSLGQGLEFLIYFQGNSAPDKSGLPSDRFSAERTGGSVSTLTIQRTQQEDSAVYLCASSPSQSLYNEQYFGPGTRLLVL.

The chain couples TRBV7-6 to TRBJ2-7, with D unclear. Deletions cut 2 bases from V and 2 bases from J, with 7 bases between. Germline-derived CDR1 and CDR2 are SGHVS and FNYEAQ. The CDR3 totals 13 residues. Here the CDR3 DNA reads TGTGCCAGCAGCTTAAATGTGGCCTACGAGCAGTACTTC. It encodes CASSLNVAYEQYF.

V is TRBV7-6 and J is TRBJ1-1; D perhaps matches TRBD1 (5 bases). The CDR3 sequence is 14 residues long. The germline V and J ends were trimmed by 6 bases and 4 bases, with 15 bases remaining between them. Germline values: CDR1 SGHVS, CDR2 FNYEAQ. In DNA, the CDR3 is TGTGCCAGCAGAGAGATGGGGGGAATCACTGAAGCTTTCTTT. Translated, it gives CASREMGGITEAFF.

This clonotype was found many times. The rearrangement links TRBV10-3 to TRBJ1-2; unclear D gene. The V gene lost 7 bases and the J gene lost 6 bases, with 15 bases spanning the gap. This CDR3 is 13 amino acids long. Germline V gene sequence: CDR1 ENHRY, CDR2 SYGVKD. CDR3 DNA: TGTGCCATCAACCAGGAGTTCGGAGATGGCTACACCTTC. It is translated as CAINQEFGDGYTF.

By frequency in the sample, this clonotype is large. This chain joins TRBV7-9 and TRBJ1-1; weak D call: TRBD1 (6 bases). The CDR3 contains 15 residues. The germline gives CDR1 SEHNR, CDR2 FQNEAQ (reference sequence). Trimming stripped 4 bases from V and 1 base from J, with 13 bases between. CDR3 bases: TGTGCCAGCAGCTCCGGACAGAGAACGAACACTGAAGCTTTCTTT. This sequence encodes CASSSGQRTNTEAFF.

This clonotype has just a few counts. The chain combines TRBV7-3 with TRBJ2-1, with 7 nucleotides matching TRBD1. Looked up from germline, CDR1 is SGHTA and CDR2 is FQGTGA. V lost 6 bases to trimming and J lost 0 bases; unmatched junction nucleotides: 5. There are 15 residues in the CDR3. In nucleotides, the CDR3 is TGTGCCAGCAGTCGGGACAGTAGCTCCTACAATGAGCAGTTCTTC. Amino acids: CASSRDSSSYNEQFF.

The chain uses TRBV7-2 and TRBJ2-7; D call uncertain. The J call may be faulty, since TRBJ2-5 better matches the DNA end. The CDR3 consists of 14 residues. The germline gives CDR1 SGHTA, CDR2 FQGNSA. Written as DNA, the CDR3 is TGTGCCAGCAGCTTAGTCAACTCTCAAGAGACCCAGTACTTC. Translated: CASSLVNSQETQYF.

In its sample, this clonotype was seen once. This chain links TRBV27 with TRBJ2-5, with D maybe TRBD2 (6 bases). The DNA end is a closer match to TRBJ2-1, so the J assignment may be wrong. This CDR3 contains 14 residues. Germline CDR1 and CDR2: MNHEY and SMNVEV (reference sequence). CDR3 coding DNA: TGTGCCAGCGCCCCTAGCGTTTCCTGGGGTGAGCAGTTCTTC. This encodes CASAPSVSWGEQFF.

The table lists this clonotype with a count of one. The chain combines TRBV7-2 with TRBJ1-1; D is unclear. CDR1 and CDR2 (germline): SGHTA, FQGNSA. The ends were cut back, 5 bases at V and 6 bases at J, with 7 bases in the middle. There are 11 residues in the CDR3. The CDR3 spells CASSPHSEAFF. CDR3 nucleotides: TGTGCCAGCAGCCCTCATTCTGAAGCTTTCTTT.

This clonotype is medium-sized in the sample. The V gene is TRBV24-1, the J gene TRBJ2-1, with 7 bases aligning to TRBD1. In germline, CDR1 is KGHDR, CDR2 SFDVKD. V trimming: 4 bases; J trimming: 4 bases; junction bases outside the gene matches: 12. This CDR3 is 17 amino acids long. The CDR3 nucleotides are TGTGCCACCAGTGACCATCGGACAGGTTGGGTTTACAATGAGCAGTTCTTC. Translating it yields CATSDHRTGWVYNEQFF.

The sample holds many counts of this clonotype. The rearrangement joins TRBV11-2 to TRBJ2-1, with 7 bases aligning to TRBD1. The CDR3 covers 15 residues. Trimming removed 5 bases from V and 0 bases from J; junction bases left unmatched: 4. Germline V lookup: CDR1 SGHAT, CDR2 FQNNGV. CDR3 loop: CASSSRDSSYNEQFF. The CDR3 DNA sequence: TGTGCCAGCAGCAGCCGGGACAGCTCCTACAATGAGCAGTTCTTC. Full variable domain (missing parts from reference TRBV11-2 and TRBJ2-1): EAGVAQSPRYKIIEKRQSVAFWCNPISGHATLYWYQQILGQGPKLLIQFQNNGVVDDSQLPKDRFSAERLKGVDSTLKIQPAKLEDSAVYLCASSSRDSSYNEQFFGPGTRLTVL.

V gene TRBV7-8 combines with J gene TRBJ2-7, with D possibly TRBD2 on 7 matching bases. The germline V gene has CDR1 SGHVS and CDR2 FQNEAQ. The CDR3 length is 16 residues. V lost 1 base, J lost 4 bases, and 17 bases lay in between. CDR3 residues: CASSLEGGSGGYEQYF. The CDR3 DNA reads as TGTGCCAGCAGCTTAGAGGGGGGCTCGGGGGGTTACGAGCAGTACTTC.

The rearrangement uses TRBV11-1 and TRBJ2-7; TRBD1 matches 11 bases. The DNA end favors TRBJ1-2, so the J call may be wrong. The CDR3 is 14 amino acids. Germline CDR1 and CDR2: SGHAT and FQDESV (reference sequence). The CDR3: CASSRTGGEAGYTF. As DNA, the CDR3 is TGTGCCAGCAGCCGGACAGGGGGCGAAGCTGGCTACACCTTC.

This clonotype was seen repeatedly, ten times or more. The chain uses TRBV12-3 or TRBV12-4 and TRBJ1-5, with TRBD1 matching over 11 bases. CDR3 length: 15 amino acids. V shed 6 bases, J shed 3 bases, and the junction held 4 bases outside the gene matches. CDR3 sequence reads: CASSRTGGSNQPQHF. CDR3 nucleotide sequence: TGTGCCAGCAGCCGGACAGGGGGCTCCAATCAGCCCCAGCATTTT.

As to this clonotype: An end of the junction differs from the germline gene, which may be a read error. The chain couples TRBV28 to TRBJ2-4; D tentatively fits TRBD1 or TRBD2 (5 bases each). The CDR3 is made up of 15 amino acids. Germline V lookup: CDR1 MDHEN, CDR2 SYDVKM. The CDR3 sequence is CASSLYGAGQETQYF. Here the CDR3 DNA reads TGTGCCAGCAGTTTATACGGGGCTGGTCAAGAGACCCAGTACTTT.

The V call is TRBV6-8, the J call TRBJ2-7; D possibly corresponds to TRBD1 (5 bases). The DNA matches TRBJ2-5 better at its end, which makes the J call doubtful. Germline-derived CDR1 and CDR2 are MNHGY and SAAAGT. CDR3 length: 14 residues. The CDR3 sequence is CASSYGQGQETQYF. In DNA form, the CDR3 reads TGTGCCAGCAGTTACGGGCAGGGCCAAGAGACCCAGTACTTC.

The J gene is TRBJ2-5, the V gene TRBV7-6, with D possibly being TRBD1 (5 bases). The J call may be wrong; the DNA end is better matched by TRBJ2-7. The CDR3 has 17 amino acids. CDR1 is SGHVS and CDR2 is FNYEAQ in the germline V gene. CDR3 loop: CASSFGAEFWKPYEQYF. CDR3 nucleotides: TGTGCCAGCAGCTTTGGGGCCGAATTCTGGAAGCCCTACGAGCAGTACTTC.

This clonotype turned up a few times. The genes are TRBV27 and TRBJ2-3, with 7 bases fitting TRBD2. Germline CDR1 MNHEY, CDR2 SMNVEV (reference sequence). V shed 2 bases and J 12 bases; nucleotides not matched to a gene: 11. This CDR3 contains 14 residues. The CDR3 region is CASSLGGGRTKQYF. The CDR3 nucleotides read TGTGCCAGCAGTTTAGGGGGGGGGAGGACCAAACAGTATTTT.

The gene calls are TRBV12-3 or TRBV12-4 and TRBJ2-4; D remains unclear. The J call may be incorrect, as the DNA end agrees better with TRBJ2-7. This CDR3 region has 14 residues. CDR3 region: CASSFLVVRNEQYF. CDR3 sequence (DNA): TGTGCCAGCAGTTTCCTAGTGGTGCGGAACGAGCAGTACTTC.

Regarding this clonotype: Mismatch with germline at one junction end may stem from a read error. V and J are TRBV12-3 or TRBV12-4 and TRBJ2-4, with D possibly matching TRBD2 (5 bases). The DNA end lines up better with TRBJ2-7; the J call may be wrong. CDR3 length equals 15 residues. CDR3 coding DNA: TGCGCCAGCAGCCGGAGTGAGCAAGGACTCTACGAGCAGTACTTC. It yields the protein CASSRSEQGLYEQYF.

This clonotype was recorded at least ten times. V usage is TRBV25-1 and J usage is TRBJ2-4, with TRBD1 identical over 7 bases. Germline assignment: CDR1 MGHDK and CDR2 SYGVNS. The CDR3 spans 12 residues. The trim removed 8 bases at V and 7 bases at J, leaving 5 bases unmatched. DNA for the CDR3: TGTGCCAGCGCCCTGACAGGGAACATTCAGTACTTC. It specifies CASALTGNIQYF. Full variable domain (remainder filled in from reference TRBV25-1 and TRBJ2-4): EADIYQTPRYLVIGTGKKITLECSQTMGHDKMYWYQQDPGMELHLIHYSYGVNSTEKGDLSSESTVSRIRTEHFPLTLESARPSHTSQYLCASALTGNIQYFGAGTRLSVL.

This clonotype was seen at least ten times. The chain uses TRBV13 and TRBJ2-5; D call uncertain. The CDR3 extends over 14 amino acids. Deletions cut 4 bases from V and 5 bases from J, with 14 bases between. Germline V gives CDR1 PRHDT, CDR2 FYEKMQ (reference sequence). CDR3 nucleotides: TGTGCCAGCAGCTCGCTAGACACTTTGGAGACCCAGTACTTC. It specifies CASSSLDTLETQYF.

The chain couples TRBV15 to TRBJ2-7; TRBD1 might be the D (5 bases). This CDR3 is built from 13 residues. The germline V gene has CDR1 LNHNV and CDR2 YYDKDF (reference sequence). Trimming took 4 bases from V and 2 from J, leaving 9 bases between them. For the CDR3, the DNA is TGTGCCACCAGCAACCAGGGTCCCTACGAGCAGTACTTC. It is translated as CATSNQGPYEQYF.

In its sample, this clonotype was seen many times. The CDR3 ends on some other residue instead of the conserved phenylalanine or tryptophan, so this is likely a read error. Because the CDR3's place on the DNA is in doubt, the DNA is left out and the CDR3 is given as listed by TCRdb. V and J are TRBV28 and TRBJ2-7; the table's D call, TRBD1, has no DNA check behind it. Germline V gene lookup returns CDR1 MDHEN and CDR2 SYDVKM. Ends included, the CDR3 has 17 residues. The CDR3: CASSSYRGLVDGYTFGS.